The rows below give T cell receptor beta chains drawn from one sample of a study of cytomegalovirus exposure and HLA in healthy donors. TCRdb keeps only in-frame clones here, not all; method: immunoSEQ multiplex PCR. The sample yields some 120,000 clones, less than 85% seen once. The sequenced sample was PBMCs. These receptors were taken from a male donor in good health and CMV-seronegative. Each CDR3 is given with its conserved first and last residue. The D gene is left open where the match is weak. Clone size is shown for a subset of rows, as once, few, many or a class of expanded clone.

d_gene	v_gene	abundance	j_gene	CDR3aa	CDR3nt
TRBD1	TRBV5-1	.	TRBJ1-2	CASSSGTEYGYTF	TGCGCCAGCAGCTCCGGGACAGAATATGGCTACACCTTC
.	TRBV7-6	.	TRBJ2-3	CASSSRDTDTQYF	TGTGCCAGCAGCAGCAGGGACACAGATACGCAGTATTTT
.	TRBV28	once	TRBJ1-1	CASSFTGSEAFF	TGTGCCAGCAGTTTTACAGGGTCTGAAGCTTTCTTT
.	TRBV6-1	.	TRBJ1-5	CASSETLSQPQHF	TGTGCCAGCAGTGAAACCCTAAGTCAGCCCCAGCATTTT
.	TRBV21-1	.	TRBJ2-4	CASSPSGHPVIQYF	TGTGCCAGCAGCCCATCGGGACATCCCGTAATTCAGTACTTC
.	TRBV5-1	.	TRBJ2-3	CASSSTEGTDTQYF	TGCGCCAGCAGCTCAACCGAGGGAACAGATACGCAGTATTTT
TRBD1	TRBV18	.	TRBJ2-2	CASSLGQGRTGELFF	TGTGCCAGCTCACTCGGACAGGGCCGCACCGGGGAGCTGTTTTTT
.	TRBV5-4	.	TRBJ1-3	CASSPVHTIYF	TGTGCCAGCAGCCCGGTGCACACCATATATTTT
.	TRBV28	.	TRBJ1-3	CAHGGAGSNTIYF	TGTGCCCACGGGGGGGCAGGGTCGAACACCATATATTTT
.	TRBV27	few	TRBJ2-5	CASSLRFRPGAGEETQYF	TGTGCCAGCAGTTTAAGATTCCGGCCAGGGGCGGGGGAAGAGACCCAGTACTTC
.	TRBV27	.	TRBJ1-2	CASSFMAGVNGYTF	TGTGCCAGCAGTTTCATGGCGGGGGTCAATGGCTACACCTTC
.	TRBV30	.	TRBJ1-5	CAWSEGVDQPQHF	TGTGCCTGGAGTGAGGGGGTGGACCAGCCCCAGCATTTT
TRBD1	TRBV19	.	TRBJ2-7	CASSWGQGAYEQYF	TGTGCCAGTAGTTGGGGACAGGGGGCCTACGAGCAGTACTTC
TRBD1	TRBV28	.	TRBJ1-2	CASQPGQTNYGYTF	TGTGCCAGTCAGCCGGGACAGACTAACTATGGCTACACCTTC
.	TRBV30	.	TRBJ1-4	CAWSKDSEKLFF	TGTGCCTGGAGTAAGGACTCAGAAAAACTGTTTTTT
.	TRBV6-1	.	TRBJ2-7	CATTTRPRGSYEQYF	TGTGCCACTACGACCCGTCCACGGGGCTCCTACGAGCAGTACTTC
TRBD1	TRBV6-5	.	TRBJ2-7	CASRGQGESYEQYF	TGTGCCAGCAGGGGACAGGGGGAATCCTACGAGCAGTACTTC
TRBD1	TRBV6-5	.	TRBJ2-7	CASSYSGQGHYEQYF	TGTGCCAGCAGTTACTCTGGACAGGGCCACTACGAGCAGTACTTC
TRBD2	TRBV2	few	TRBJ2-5	CASSRTSGETQYF	TGTGCCAGCAGTCGGACTAGCGGAGAGACCCAGTACTTC
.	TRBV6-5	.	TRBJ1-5	CASRPQANQPQHF	TGTGCCAGCAGACCTCAAGCTAATCAGCCCCAGCATTTT
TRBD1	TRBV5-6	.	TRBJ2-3	CASRLTGVGTDTQYF	TGTGCCAGCAGGCTGACAGGGGTGGGGACAGATACGCAGTATTTT
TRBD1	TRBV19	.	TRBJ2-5	CASSRQGSNQETQYF	TGTGCCAGTAGTCGACAGGGTTCCAACCAAGAGACCCAGTACTTC
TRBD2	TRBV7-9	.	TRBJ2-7	CASSLGTSGCIF	TGTGCCAGCAGCTTGGGGACTAGCGGGTGCATCTTC
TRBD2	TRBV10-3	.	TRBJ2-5	CAISEASGSSRETQYF	TGTGCCATCAGTGAGGCTAGCGGGAGCTCCAGGGAGACCCAGTACTTC
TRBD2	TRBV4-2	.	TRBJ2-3	CASSQGAGGTDTQYF	TGTGCCAGCAGCCAAGGGGCGGGAGGCACAGATACGCAGTATTTT
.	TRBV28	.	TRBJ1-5	CASNRGNQPQHF	TGTGCCAGCAATCGGGGTAATCAGCCCCAGCATTTT